Here is one TCR beta chain with its context. The sample belongs to a study of long-term antiretroviral therapy in people with HIV. V was clipped by 8 bases and J by 5 bases, with 9 bases between them. CDR1 and CDR2 (germline): MNHNY, SVGAGI (reference sequence). This CDR3 has 12 residues. Running of the v3.0 immunoSEQ assay took place at survey level. Data came from immunoSEQ multiplex PCR; TCRdb stores just in-frame clones and leaves some out. The repertoire holds approximately 31,000 clones, with more than 95% as singletons. The TCR originated in a man aged 25-40 years with HIV. The material sequenced was unsorted PBMCs, taken 6.9 years after starting antiretroviral therapy. The chain joins TRBV6-6 to TRBJ2-2; D not certain. CDR3 DNA sequence: TGTGCCAGCGCCGGGTTTACCGGGGAGCTGTTTTTT. Translation: CASAGFTGELFF.